This TCR beta chain is from a study of T cell repertoires in cytomegalovirus infection. Overall study context: It was recently identified HLA-C-restricted and well-studied HLA-B-restricted CMV epitopes that the study used.

Per germline, CDR1 MNHEY and CDR2 SVGAGI. Deletions cut 0 bases from V and 0 bases from J, with 5 bases between. There are 14 residues in the CDR3. TCRdb analysed the reads with MiXCR anew, one entry per CDR3 protein. This table holds some 900,000 distinct CDR3 sequences, about 31% found once. This clonotype has only a few counts. Its antigen is as yet unknown. The chain uses TRBV6-5 and TRBJ1-2; D not certain. The sequencing here drew on cultured CD8+ T cells from PBMCs, taken from culture after CMV antigen stimulation. The clonotype was recovered from a human donor in good health (CMV status not recorded). Some clones in this sample may be carry-over from other donors' samples. CDR3 sequence reads: CASSYSGANYGYTF. As DNA, the CDR3 is TGTGCCAGCAGTTACTCGGGTGCTAACTATGGCTACACCTTC.